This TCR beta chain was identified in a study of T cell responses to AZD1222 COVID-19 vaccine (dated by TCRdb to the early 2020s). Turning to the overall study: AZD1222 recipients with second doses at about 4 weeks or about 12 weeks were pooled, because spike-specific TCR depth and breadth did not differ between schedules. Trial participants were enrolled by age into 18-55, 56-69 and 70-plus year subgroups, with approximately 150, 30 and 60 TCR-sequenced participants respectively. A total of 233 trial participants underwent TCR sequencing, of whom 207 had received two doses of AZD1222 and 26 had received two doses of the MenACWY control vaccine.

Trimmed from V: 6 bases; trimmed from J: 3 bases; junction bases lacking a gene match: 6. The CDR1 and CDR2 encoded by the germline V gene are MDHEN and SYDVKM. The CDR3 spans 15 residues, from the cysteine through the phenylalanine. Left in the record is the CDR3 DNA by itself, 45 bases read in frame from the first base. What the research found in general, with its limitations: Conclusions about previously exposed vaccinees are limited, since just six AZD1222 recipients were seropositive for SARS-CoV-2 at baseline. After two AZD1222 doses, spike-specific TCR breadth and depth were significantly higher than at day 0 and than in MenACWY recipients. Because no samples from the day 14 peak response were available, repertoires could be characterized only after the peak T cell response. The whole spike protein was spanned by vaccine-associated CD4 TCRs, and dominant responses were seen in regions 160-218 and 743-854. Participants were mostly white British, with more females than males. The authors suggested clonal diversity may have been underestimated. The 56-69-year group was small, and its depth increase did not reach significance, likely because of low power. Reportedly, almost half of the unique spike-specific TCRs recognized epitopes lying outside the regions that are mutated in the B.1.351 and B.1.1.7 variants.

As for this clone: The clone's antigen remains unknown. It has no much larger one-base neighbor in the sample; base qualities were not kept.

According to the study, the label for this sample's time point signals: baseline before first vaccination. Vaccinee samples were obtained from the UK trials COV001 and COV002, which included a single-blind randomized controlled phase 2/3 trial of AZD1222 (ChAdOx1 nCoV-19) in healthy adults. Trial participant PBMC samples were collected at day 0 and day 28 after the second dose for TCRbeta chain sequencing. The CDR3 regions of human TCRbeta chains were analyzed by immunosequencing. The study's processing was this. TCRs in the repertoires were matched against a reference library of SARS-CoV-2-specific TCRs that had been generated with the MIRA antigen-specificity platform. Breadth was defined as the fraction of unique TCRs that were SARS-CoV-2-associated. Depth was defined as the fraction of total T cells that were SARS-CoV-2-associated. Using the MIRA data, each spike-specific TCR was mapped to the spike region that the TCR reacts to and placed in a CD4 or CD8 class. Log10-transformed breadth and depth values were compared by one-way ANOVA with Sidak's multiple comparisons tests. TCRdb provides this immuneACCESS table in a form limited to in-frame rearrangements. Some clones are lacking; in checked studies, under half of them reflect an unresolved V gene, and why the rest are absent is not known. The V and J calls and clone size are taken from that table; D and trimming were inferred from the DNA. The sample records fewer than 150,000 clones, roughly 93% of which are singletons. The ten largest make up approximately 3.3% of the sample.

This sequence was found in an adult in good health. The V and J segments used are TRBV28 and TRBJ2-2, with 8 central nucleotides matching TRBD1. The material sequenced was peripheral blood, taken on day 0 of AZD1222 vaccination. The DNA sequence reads TGTGCCAGCAGCGAAAACAGGGGGTACACCGGGGAGCTGTTTTTT. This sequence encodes CASSENRGYTGELFF.